The 25 T cell receptor beta chains in this list originate from one sample, sequenced in a study of T cells in Graves' hyperthyroidism and ophthalmopathy. From RNA transcripts, TCR beta CDR3 regions were amplified. When the TCR CDR3 underwent first-round RT-PCR, the HTBI primer set was used. MiXCR was run by TCRdb on the multiplex PCR reads, yielding one entry per CDR3 protein. The sample yields nearly 600,000 distinct CDR3 sequences, roughly 14% seen once. Material: blood. The receptors were gathered from a woman between 25 and 40 years old with Graves' hyperthyroidism that later progressed to Graves' ophthalmopathy.

At least ten counts were recorded for this clonotype. The chain combines TRBV28 with TRBJ2-2, with 7 bases fitting TRBD1. The CDR3 has 18 amino acids. V lost 2 bases to trimming and J lost 2 bases; unmatched junction nucleotides: 11. Germline V gene lookup returns CDR1 MDHEN and CDR2 SYDVKM. The DNA of the CDR3 is TGTGCCAGCAGTTTACCCTATACCGGGACAGCTAACACCGGGGAGCTGTTTTTT. Translated: CASSLPYTGTANTGELFF.

This clonotype was found a few times. The chain has TRBV7-9 and TRBJ2-2, with D hard to call. V lost 5 bases, J lost 3 bases, and 19 bases lay in between. Germline CDR1 and CDR2: SEHNR and FQNEAQ (reference sequence). This CDR3 is 17 amino acids long. CDR3 DNA: TGTGCCAGCAGCCCTCGTGTATCTTCTGGAGACACCGGGGAGCTGTTTTTT. It codes for CASSPRVSSGDTGELFF.

About this clonotype itself: A much more abundant neighbour one base away suggests this may be a read error. Since no conserved phenylalanine or tryptophan closes the CDR3, a read error is the likely cause. The CDR3 DNA sequence: TGCAGTGCTAGAGATCCCCGGTTTAATGAAAAACTGTTTTGT. Its protein is CSARDPRFNEKLFC. This sequence joins TRBV20-1 and TRBJ1-4, with D unclear. V was clipped by 0 bases and J by 4 bases, with 9 bases between them. CDR3 length: 14 amino acids. From germline, CDR1 is DFQATT and CDR2 SNEGSKA (reference sequence).

This clonotype was recorded at least ten times. V usage is TRBV25-1 and J usage is TRBJ1-1; weak D call: TRBD1 (5 bases). CDR1 MGHDK and CDR2 SYGVNS come from the germline V gene. This CDR3 spans 14 amino acids. V was pared by 7 bases and J by 3 bases, with 15 bases between. CDR3 in DNA: TGTGCCAGCATCCGGGGGGGAAAGTACACTGAAGCTTTCTTT. It translates to CASIRGGKYTEAFF.

This chain links TRBV6-2 or TRBV6-3 with TRBJ2-2; D is ambiguous. The CDR3 totals 13 residues. Germline V lookup: CDR1 MNHEY, CDR2 SVGEGT. V lost 2 bases and J 7 bases, leaving 8 bases between the germline ends. CDR3 sequence reads: CASSYPGFGELFF. CDR3 DNA: TGTGCCAGCAGTTACCCAGGCTTCGGGGAGCTGTTTTTT.

The rearrangement joins TRBV4-1 to TRBJ2-7; 8 bases are a match to TRBD1. This CDR3 is built from 15 residues. From germline, CDR1 is MGHRA and CDR2 YSYEKL. Trimming at V came to 6 bases and at J to 6 bases, leaving 13 bases not matched to a gene. The CDR3 region is CASRDPQGASGEQYF. The DNA for the CDR3 is TGCGCCAGCAGAGACCCTCAGGGGGCATCGGGCGAGCAGTACTTC.

About this clonotype itself: It may be a read error: a sequence one base away is much more abundant. The J gene is TRBJ2-7, the V gene TRBV6-1; perhaps TRBD1 as D (6 bases). Germline values: CDR1 MNHNS, CDR2 SASEGT. This CDR3 has 12 amino acids. CDR3 coding DNA: TGTGCCATCAGTCCCCGACAGGACGAGCAGTACTTC. Translating gives CAISPRQDEQYF.

This clonotype was counted ten times or more. This rearrangement joins TRBV6-2 or TRBV6-3 to TRBJ2-5; weak D call: TRBD1 (5 bases). This CDR3 contains 13 residues. Trimming removed 6 bases at V and 7 bases at J, with 15 bases between. CDR1 and CDR2 (germline): MNHEY, SVGEGT. The CDR3 reads CASRLLGTGTQYF. For the CDR3, the DNA is TGTGCCAGCAGGTTACTGGGAACAGGGACCCAGTACTTC.

Many counts were recorded for this clonotype. The chain employs TRBV19 and TRBJ2-2; TRBD1 aligns across 8 bases. Germline assignment: CDR1 LNHDA and CDR2 SQIVND (reference sequence). The ends lost 10 bases at V and 6 bases at J; junction bases unmatched: 1. The CDR3 totals 11 residues. The CDR3 coding sequence is TGTGCCACGGACAGGGCCGGGGAGCTGTTTTTT. It is translated as CATDRAGELFF. Variable domain in full (rest from reference TRBV19 and TRBJ2-2): DGGITQSPKYLFRKEGQNVTLSCEQNLNHDAMYWYRQDPGQGLRLIYYSQIVNDFQKGDIAEGYSVSREKKESFPLTVTSAQKNPTAFYLCATDRAGELFFGEGSRLTVL.

V and J are TRBV7-9 and TRBJ2-2, with 12 bases identical to TRBD2. J gave up 4 bases and V 7 bases, and 10 bases lay outside the gene matches. The CDR3 length is 17 residues. Germline V gene lookup returns CDR1 SEHNR and CDR2 FQNEAQ (reference sequence). The DNA of the CDR3 is TGTGCCAGCACTGAGCCTCCGGGACTAGCGGGCACCGGGGAGCTGTTTTTT. Its translation is CASTEPPGLAGTGELFF.

The chain joins TRBV7-9 to TRBJ1-5, with 9 bases identical to TRBD1. Germline V lookup: CDR1 SEHNR, CDR2 FQNEAQ (reference sequence). CDR3 length: 15 residues. V lost 1 base and J lost 5; bases outside the gene matches: 3. For the CDR3, the DNA is TGTGCCAGCAGCTTAGGGTGGGACAGGGATCAGCCCCAGCATTTT. It codes for CASSLGWDRDQPQHF.

This clonotype was counted at least ten times. This chain joins TRBV7-9 and TRBJ2-2, with a possible D match to TRBD2 (6 bases). The germline V and J ends were trimmed by 0 bases and 5 bases, with 7 bases remaining between them. CDR3 length: 14 amino acids. Germline CDR1 reads SEHNR; CDR2 reads FQNEAQ (reference sequence). CDR3 loop: CASSLAEGTGELFF. The CDR3 DNA reads as TGTGCCAGCAGCTTAGCGGAGGGAACCGGGGAGCTGTTTTTT.

DNA of the CDR3: TGTGCCATCAGAGGGACAGGGTCCTACGAGCAGTACTTC. As protein: CAIRGTGSYEQYF. The chain recombines TRBV10-3 with TRBJ2-7; 9 bases fit TRBD1. Germline assignment: CDR1 ENHRY and CDR2 SYGVKD. CDR3 length equals 13 residues. The ends lost 6 bases at V and 1 base at J; junction bases unmatched: 1.

This clonotype occurred a few times. V usage is TRBV3-1 and J usage is TRBJ1-3, with D maybe TRBD1 (5 bases). Germline CDR1 reads LGHDT; CDR2 reads YNNKEL (reference sequence). The CDR3 spans 11 residues. Trimming took 6 bases from V and 8 from J, leaving 8 bases between them. CDR3 in DNA: TGTGCCAGCAGAAGAGGGGACACCATATATTTT. It codes for CASRRGDTIYF.

This clonotype came up many times. The CDR3 sequence: CASSANTGGSQPQHF. In DNA, the CDR3 is TGTGCCAGCAGCGCTAACACAGGGGGCAGTCAGCCCCAGCATTTT. The V gene is TRBV12-3 or TRBV12-4, the J gene TRBJ1-5; 9 nucleotides agree with TRBD1. Unmatched junction bases numbered 9, after V lost 6 bases and J lost 6 bases. This CDR3 region has 15 residues.

This clonotype was seen ten or more times. This rearrangement joins TRBV12-3 or TRBV12-4 to TRBJ1-4, with 10 nucleotides matching TRBD1. V shed 6 bases and J 6 bases; nucleotides not matched to a gene: 4. This CDR3 comprises 14 residues. CDR3 DNA: TGTGCCAGCAGCCTGACAGGGGGCGATGAAAAACTGTTTTTT. Its translation is CASSLTGGDEKLFF.

The sample holds a few counts of this clonotype. This rearrangement joins TRBV18 to TRBJ2-3; the match to TRBD2 covers 11 bases. The V and J ends lost 2 bases and 3 bases, in that order; junction bases with no gene match: 4. CDR3 length: 16 amino acids. Germline V gene data show CDR1 as KGHSH and CDR2 as LQKENI. The CDR3 sequence: CASSPGIAGGTDTQYF. The DNA for the CDR3 is TGTGCCAGCTCACCAGGAATAGCGGGAGGGACAGATACGCAGTATTTT.

This clonotype was counted at least ten times. This chain joins TRBV28 and TRBJ2-7; a possible D gene is TRBD1 (5 bases). The CDR3 spans 15 residues. V was clipped by 5 bases and J by 0 bases, with 14 bases between them. Per the germline V gene, CDR1 is MDHEN and CDR2 is SYDVKM. CDR3 sequence (DNA): TGTGCCAGCAGTGGGGCCCAGAGAAGCTCCTACGAGCAGTACTTC. This codes for CASSGAQRSSYEQYF.

With regard to this clonotype: A much more abundant neighbour one base away suggests this may be a read error. This chain links TRBV12-3 or TRBV12-4 with TRBJ1-3; 8 bases are shared with TRBD1. CDR3 size: 14 residues. This chain's CDR3 is CASKQGVSGNTLYF. For the CDR3, the DNA is TGTGCCAGCAAACAGGGGGTCTCTGGAAACACCTTATATTTT.

This clonotype was observed at least ten times. The chain couples TRBV12-3 or TRBV12-4 to TRBJ1-1; no definite D call. This CDR3 is 13 amino acids long. The ends were cut back, 6 bases at V and 1 base at J, with 9 bases in the middle. The CDR3, as DNA: TGTGCCAGCAGGTTAACGGGGAACACTGAAGCTTTCTTT. Translation: CASRLTGNTEAFF.

This clonotype has at least ten counts. The rearrangement links TRBV10-3 to TRBJ2-1; TRBD2 matches 12 bases. This CDR3 has 19 amino acids. Germline values: CDR1 ENHRY, CDR2 SYGVKD. The J segment lost 1 base and the V segment lost 8 bases, leaving 15 bases of the junction unmatched. The CDR3 sequence: CAIGQGLAGGNMSYNEQFF. DNA of the CDR3: TGTGCCATCGGGCAGGGGCTAGCGGGAGGGAACATGTCCTACAATGAGCAGTTCTTC.

This clonotype was detected ten times or more. The rearrangement joins TRBV20-1 to TRBJ1-1; no definite D call. Trimming removed 6 bases from V and 1 base from J, with 12 bases in between. Looked up from germline, CDR1 is DFQATT and CDR2 is SNEGSKA (reference sequence). There are 13 residues in the CDR3. This CDR3 reads CSAVKTTNTEAFF. CDR3 nucleotide sequence: TGCAGTGCCGTTAAGACTACGAACACTGAAGCTTTCTTT.

This sequence joins TRBV7-3 and TRBJ2-5, with 12 bases identical to TRBD2. Germline-derived CDR1 and CDR2 are SGHTA and FQGTGA. The J segment lost 5 bases and the V segment lost 2 bases, leaving 6 bases of the junction unmatched. This CDR3 is built from 16 residues. CDR3 in amino acids: CASSLVGLAGYETQYF. The DNA for the CDR3 is TGTGCCAGCAGCTTAGTTGGACTAGCGGGATATGAGACCCAGTACTTC.

This clonotype was counted at least ten times. V gene TRBV9 combines with J gene TRBJ1-1; D unclear. Trimming took 5 bases from V and 1 from J, leaving 9 bases between them. Per germline, CDR1 SGDLS and CDR2 YYNGEE. The length of the CDR3 is 13 residues. CDR3 amino acids: CASRAGTNTEAFF. In DNA, the CDR3 is TGTGCCAGCAGGGCCGGAACGAACACTGAAGCTTTCTTT. Complete variable domain (other parts from reference TRBV9 and TRBJ1-1): DSGVTQTPKHLITATGQRVTLRCSPRSGDLSVYWYQQSLDQGLQFLIQYYNGEERAKGNILERFSAQQFPDLHSELNLSSLELGDSALYFCASRAGTNTEAFFGQGTRLTVV.

The table lists this clonotype with a few counts. This chain joins TRBV28 and TRBJ2-1; 8 nucleotides line up with TRBD2. The CDR3 extends over 12 amino acids. V dropped 8 bases and J dropped 8; count of bases not matched to a gene: 5. CDR1 and CDR2 (germline): MDHEN, SYDVKM. The DNA of the CDR3 is TGTGCCAGCGATCAAGCGGGGGATGAGCAGTTCTTC. This codes for CASDQAGDEQFF.